This T cell receptor beta chain came from a study of OX40 agonist ivuxolimab in advanced cancers. Study observations and caveats: The 0.1-3.0 mg/kg partial responders had among the lowest clonal expansion.

Repertoires were generated with immunoSEQ multiplex PCR, while TCRdb's copy carries only in-frame clones and drops some. The data show about 110,000 clones, under 95% seen once. This clone has only one observation. No antigen is known for it. The TCR was taken from an adult with an advanced solid tumor such as melanoma, head and neck, liver or kidney cancer. Sample: CD4+ or CD8+ T cells sorted from blood, taken in a trial of the OX40 agonist ivuxolimab.

This CDR3 reads CASSSGQTSYEQYF. The CDR3 nucleotides read TGCGCCAGCAGCTCGGGACAGACGTCCTACGAGCAGTACTTC. The gene calls are TRBV5-1 and TRBJ2-7; 7 bases map to TRBD1. Germline trimming cut 3 bases from V and 1 base from J; bases unmatched to any gene: 4. In germline, CDR1 is SGHRS, CDR2 YFSETQ. CDR3 size: 14 residues.